A single sample is the source of the 27 T cell receptor beta chains below, sequenced in a study of cytomegalovirus exposure and HLA in healthy donors. The PCR contained 60 Vbeta and 13 Jbeta primers. Using immunoSEQ multiplex PCR, the repertoire was profiled, and TCRdb retains in-frame clones only, with some absent. The table has 68,000 or so clones, over 75% seen once; the top ten hold around 6.3%. The specimen was PBMCs. The receptors come from a human donor in good health.

The chain recombines TRBV6-6 with TRBJ2-7, with 9 positions matching TRBD1. With V trimmed by 0 bases and J by 0 bases, 3 bases remained unmatched. The CDR3 runs to 16 residues. CDR1 and CDR2 from the germline V gene are MNHNY and SVGAGI (reference sequence). This CDR3 reads CASSYSDRGSSYEQYF. Here the CDR3 DNA reads TGTGCCAGCAGTTACTCGGACAGGGGCAGCTCCTACGAGCAGTACTTC.

This clone occurred a few times. The chain uses TRBV6-1 and TRBJ1-5; no reliable D call. This CDR3 has 13 residues. Trimming removed 2 bases at V and 3 bases at J, with 5 bases between. Per germline, CDR1 MNHNS and CDR2 SASEGT. The CDR3 is CASSESFNQPQHF. In DNA form, the CDR3 reads TGTGCCAGCAGTGAATCCTTCAATCAGCCCCAGCATTTT.

Turning to this clone: The germline gene is not matched at one end of the junction; a read error may be the cause. Additional DNA sequences in this sample encode the identical CDR3. CDR3 in amino acids: CASSEQQSSGNTIYF. DNA for the CDR3: TGTGCCAGCAGTGAACAACAGAGCTCTGGGAACACCATATATTTT. The J gene is TRBJ1-3, the V gene TRBV6-1; D remains ambiguous. CDR1 is MNHNS and CDR2 is SASEGT in the germline V gene. This CDR3 spans 15 amino acids.

CDR3 sequence: CASSSYSGTDTQYF. For the CDR3, the DNA is TGTGCCAGCAGTTCATACTCAGGGACAGATACGCAGTATTTT. The chain carries TRBV5-4 and TRBJ2-3; maybe TRBD1 (5 bases). The V end lost 5 bases, the J end lost 3 bases, and 13 bases lay between the germline ends. The CDR3 consists of 14 residues. The germline V gene encodes CDR1 SGHNT and CDR2 YYREEE (reference sequence).

This clone was seen more than once but under ten times. The rearrangement joins TRBV5-8 to TRBJ2-1; D perhaps matches TRBD2 (6 bases). The germline V gene encodes CDR1 SGHTS and CDR2 YDEGEE. The ends were cut back, 5 bases at V and 3 bases at J, with 15 bases in the middle. The CDR3 contains 15 residues. CDR3 bases: TGTGCCAGCAGATACCGCGGGGCTCGCTACAATGAGCAGTTCTTC. Amino acid sequence: CASRYRGARYNEQFF.

This clone was picked up a small number of times. J is TRBJ2-7 and V is TRBV19, with 8 nucleotides matching TRBD2. This CDR3 comprises 15 residues. Germline CDR1 reads LNHDA; CDR2 reads SQIVND (reference sequence). V dropped 5 bases and J dropped 5; count of bases not matched to a gene: 11. In DNA, the CDR3 is TGTGCCAGTAGTGCCCAATGGCGGGGGGTTAACGAGCAGTACTTC. Its translation: CASSAQWRGVNEQYF.

The gene calls are TRBV19 and TRBJ2-1, with TRBD1 matching 7 bases. The CDR3 has 14 amino acids. CDR1 is LNHDA and CDR2 is SQIVND in the germline V gene (reference sequence). V lost 5 bases and J lost 3; bases outside the gene matches: 4. The CDR3 DNA follows: TGTGCCAGTAGTCACAGGGGTCTCTACAATGAGCAGTTCTTC. Translated, it gives CASSHRGLYNEQFF. Variable domain in full (rest from reference TRBV19 and TRBJ2-1): DGGITQSPKYLFRKEGQNVTLSCEQNLNHDAMYWYRQDPGQGLRLIYYSQIVNDFQKGDIAEGYSVSREKKESFPLTVTSAQKNPTAFYLCASSHRGLYNEQFFGPGTRLTVL.

This chain links TRBV6-6 with TRBJ2-5; D uncertain. This CDR3 has 14 residues. Trimming stripped 4 bases from V and 5 bases from J, with 14 bases between. The germline CDR1 and CDR2 sequences are MNHNY and SVGAGI (reference sequence). The CDR3 sequence is CASSSSVVEETQYF. CDR3 DNA: TGTGCCAGCAGTTCATCGGTAGTGGAGGAGACCCAGTACTTC.

The CDR3 loop is CASSYRDRDYNTQYF. In DNA form, the CDR3 reads TGTGCCAGCAGCTACCGGGACAGGGATTATAATACGCAGTATTTT. V and J are TRBV5-4 and TRBJ2-3, with TRBD1 identical over 9 bases. The CDR3 totals 15 residues. J lost 7 bases, V lost 3 bases, and 9 bases had no gene match. Germline V gene lookup returns CDR1 SGHNT and CDR2 YYREEE (reference sequence).

CDR3 residues: CASSVVETGKVGEKLFF. The CDR3 nucleotides read TGTGCCAGCAGCGTAGTTGAGACAGGGAAGGTAGGAGAAAAACTGTTTTTT. The chain is built from TRBV9 and TRBJ1-4; TRBD1 matches 7 bases. The CDR3 consists of 17 residues. Losses at the gene ends were 0 bases for V and 8 bases for J; bases not matched to a gene: 13. Germline assignment: CDR1 SGDLS and CDR2 YYNGEE.

The genes are TRBV7-2 and TRBJ1-2; D ambiguous. The germline V gene has CDR1 SGHTA and CDR2 FQGNSA. V was pared by 4 bases and J by 8 bases, with 8 bases between. The CDR3 totals 11 residues. In DNA, the CDR3 is TGTGCCAGCAGCTGGTTGCGGGGCTACACCTTC. Protein: CASSWLRGYTF.

The V gene is TRBV25-1, the J gene TRBJ1-1; D call uncertain. CDR3 length equals 12 residues. CDR1 is MGHDK, CDR2 SYGVNS, per germline. V dropped 3 bases and J dropped 6 bases, with 8 bases sitting between them. Written as DNA, the CDR3 is TGTGCCAGCAGTGATTTGTTCGCTGAAGCTTTCTTT. Translated: CASSDLFAEAFF.

This clone was detected only a few times. The gene calls are TRBV4-1 and TRBJ1-2, with TRBD1 identical over 10 bases. V gave up 1 base and J gave up 6 bases; unmatched junction bases: 5. Germline V gene sequence: CDR1 MGHRA, CDR2 YSYEKL. The CDR3 extends over 15 amino acids. The CDR3 loop is CASSQGDRGRDGYTF. The DNA of the CDR3 is TGCGCCAGCAGCCAAGGAGACAGGGGGCGCGATGGCTACACCTTC.

This rearrangement joins TRBV19 to TRBJ2-4; TRBD1 matches 8 bases. V lost 7 bases to trimming and J lost 6 bases; unmatched junction nucleotides: 14. Germline V gives CDR1 LNHDA, CDR2 SQIVND (reference sequence). The CDR3 has 16 amino acids. In DNA, the CDR3 is TGTGCCAGTACCCCTCCCGGGGGCAGGGGGCTAAACATTCAGTACTTC. Translating gives CASTPPGGRGLNIQYF.

The rearrangement links TRBV7-9 to TRBJ1-3; the D is unclear. The V end was cut by 2 bases, the J end by 3 bases, with 14 bases between. CDR1 and CDR2 from the germline V gene are SEHNR and FQNEAQ (reference sequence). The CDR3 is 16 residues long. The DNA for the CDR3 is TGTGCCAGCAGCTTACTCGGGTGGTCACTTGGAAACACCATATATTTT. This gives the protein CASSLLGWSLGNTIYF. Complete variable domain (other parts from reference TRBV7-9 and TRBJ1-3): DTGVSQNPRHKITKRGQNVTFRCDPISEHNRLYWYRQTLGQGPEFLTYFQNEAQLEKSRLLSDRFSAERPKGSFSTLEIQRTEQGDSAMYLCASSLLGWSLGNTIYFGEGSWLTVV.

This rearrangement joins TRBV28 to TRBJ1-5, with 7 bases lining up with TRBD1. V was pared by 7 bases and J by 5 bases, with 11 bases of the junction left unmatched. The CDR3 is 15 amino acids. Germline CDR1 reads MDHEN; CDR2 reads SYDVKM. The CDR3 region has the DNA TGTGCCAGCAATATCCCAGGGGGAACCTATCAGCCCCAGCATTTT. This encodes CASNIPGGTYQPQHF.

This sequence joins TRBV28 and TRBJ1-4, with 7 bases fitting TRBD1. V shed 5 bases and J 8 bases; nucleotides not matched to a gene: 17. There are 17 residues in the CDR3. CDR1 and CDR2 from the germline V gene are MDHEN and SYDVKM. CDR3 loop: CASSPPATGVTGEKLFF. The CDR3, as DNA: TGTGCCAGCAGTCCCCCTGCTACAGGGGTAACGGGAGAAAAACTGTTTTTT.

This chain connects TRBV7-8 to TRBJ1-2; 10 nucleotides align to TRBD1. This CDR3 has 15 residues. In germline, CDR1 is SGHVS, CDR2 FQNEAQ. V trimming: 5 bases; J trimming: 4 bases; junction bases outside the gene matches: 7. For the CDR3, the DNA is TGTGCCAGCAGCGCCTCGGACAGGGGGGCCTATGGCTACACCTTC. Translating it yields CASSASDRGAYGYTF.

The chain is built from TRBV14 and TRBJ2-3; 7 bases line up with TRBD1. CDR1 and CDR2 from the germline V gene are SGHDN and FVKESK. The CDR3 extends over 16 amino acids. J lost 2 bases, V lost 0 bases, and 5 bases had no gene match. CDR3 in DNA: TGTGCCAGCAGCCAAGACCGACAGGGCCCCACAGATACGCAGTATTTT. Encoded protein: CASSQDRQGPTDTQYF.

V and J are TRBV19 and TRBJ2-7; tentatively, D is TRBD1 (5 bases). Germline loops: CDR1 LNHDA, CDR2 SQIVND (reference sequence). The CDR3 sequence is 13 residues long. With 6 bases removed from V and 2 bases from J, the gap between germline ends came to 11 bases. The CDR3 DNA reads TGTGCCAGTAGCAGGGCAGATACCTACGAGCAGTACTTC. This codes for CASSRADTYEQYF.

This clone was detected once. The rearrangement joins TRBV7-9 to TRBJ2-2; D perhaps matches TRBD2 (5 bases). Germline values: CDR1 SEHNR, CDR2 FQNEAQ (reference sequence). This CDR3 comprises 14 residues. Trimming took 3 bases from V and 3 from J, leaving 8 bases between them. CDR3: CASSFLGDTGELFF. CDR3 DNA: TGTGCCAGCAGCTTTCTGGGAGACACCGGGGAGCTGTTTTTT. The full variable domain, its missing parts supplied by reference TRBV7-9 and TRBJ2-2, is DTGVSQNPRHKITKRGQNVTFRCDPISEHNRLYWYRQTLGQGPEFLTYFQNEAQLEKSRLLSDRFSAERPKGSFSTLEIQRTEQGDSAMYLCASSFLGDTGELFFGEGSRLTVL.

The genes are TRBV6-1 and TRBJ2-3, with 9 nucleotides matching TRBD2. The V gene end was trimmed by 4 bases and the J gene end by 2 bases; junction bases not matched to a gene: 13. CDR3 size: 18 residues. In germline, CDR1 is MNHNS, CDR2 SASEGT. CDR3 in amino acids: CASSANWGSGGFTDTQYF. The DNA for the CDR3 is TGTGCCAGCAGTGCAAACTGGGGTAGCGGGGGCTTCACAGATACGCAGTATTTT.

This chain uses TRBV2 with TRBJ2-2; no clear D. Trimming removed 5 bases from V and 6 bases from J, with 13 bases in between. This CDR3 is built from 14 residues. Germline-derived CDR1 and CDR2 are SNHLY and FYNNEI. CDR3 bases: TGTGCCAGCAGTCCTTCTTCGGGTTCCGGGGAGCTGTTTTTT. This encodes CASSPSSGSGELFF.

The rearrangement uses TRBV19 and TRBJ2-2; D call uncertain. The germline gives CDR1 LNHDA, CDR2 SQIVND (reference sequence). The CDR3 runs 13 residues. V lost 4 bases and J lost 1, with 4 bases in between. The CDR3 loop reads CASSNLNTGELFF. DNA of the CDR3: TGTGCCAGTAGTAATCTGAACACCGGGGAGCTGTTTTTT. Filled out from reference TRBV19 and TRBJ2-2, the complete variable domain reads DGGITQSPKYLFRKEGQNVTLSCEQNLNHDAMYWYRQDPGQGLRLIYYSQIVNDFQKGDIAEGYSVSREKKESFPLTVTSAQKNPTAFYLCASSNLNTGELFFGEGSRLTVL.

The CDR3: CASSLVGGGRYTDTQYF. The CDR3 DNA sequence: TGTGCCAGCAGCTTAGTGGGGGGGGGCCGGTACACAGATACGCAGTATTTT. J is TRBJ2-3 and V is TRBV11-2; D might be TRBD2 (7 bases). CDR3 length: 17 residues. Trimming removed 1 base at V and 2 bases at J, with 16 bases between. Per the germline V gene, CDR1 is SGHAT and CDR2 is FQNNGV. Drawing the rest from reference TRBV11-2 and TRBJ2-3, the complete variable domain is EAGVAQSPRYKIIEKRQSVAFWCNPISGHATLYWYQQILGQGPKLLIQFQNNGVVDDSQLPKDRFSAERLKGVDSTLKIQPAKLEDSAVYLCASSLVGGGRYTDTQYFGPGTRLTVL.

The chain carries TRBV2 and TRBJ2-3; TRBD2 agrees at 7 bases. Looked up from germline, CDR1 is SNHLY and CDR2 is FYNNEI. The length of the CDR3 is 15 residues. V shed 4 bases and J 4 bases; nucleotides not matched to a gene: 8. In nucleotides, the CDR3 is TGTGCCAGCAGTGCGGGACTACATCCTCCAGATACGCAGTATTTT. Protein: CASSAGLHPPDTQYF.

Concerning this clone: The same CDR3 can be traced to other DNA sequences in this sample. The chain links TRBV6-5 to TRBJ2-5; 7 positions agree with TRBD2. The CDR3 spans 14 residues. Germline assignment: CDR1 MNHEY and CDR2 SVGAGI. J was trimmed by 2 bases and V by 6 bases; bases with no gene match: 6. This CDR3 reads CASRLTSRQETQYF. CDR3 DNA sequence: TGTGCCAGCAGATTGACTAGCAGGCAAGAGACCCAGTACTTC.